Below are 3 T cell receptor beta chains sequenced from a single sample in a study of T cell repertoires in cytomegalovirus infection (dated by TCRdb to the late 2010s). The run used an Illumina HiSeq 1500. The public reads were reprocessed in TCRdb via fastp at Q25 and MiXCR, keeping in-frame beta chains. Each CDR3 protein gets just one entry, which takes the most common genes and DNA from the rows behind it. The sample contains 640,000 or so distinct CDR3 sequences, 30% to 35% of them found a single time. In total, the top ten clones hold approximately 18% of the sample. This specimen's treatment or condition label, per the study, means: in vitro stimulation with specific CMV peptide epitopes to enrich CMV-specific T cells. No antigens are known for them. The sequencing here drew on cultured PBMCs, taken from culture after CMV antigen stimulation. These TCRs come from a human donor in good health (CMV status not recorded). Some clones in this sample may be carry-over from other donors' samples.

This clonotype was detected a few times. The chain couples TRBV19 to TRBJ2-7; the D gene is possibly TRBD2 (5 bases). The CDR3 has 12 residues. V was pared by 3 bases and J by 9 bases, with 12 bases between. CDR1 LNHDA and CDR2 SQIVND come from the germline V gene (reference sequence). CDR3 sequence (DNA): TGTGCCAGTAGTATGAAGGAAGGAGGGCAGTACTTC. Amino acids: CASSMKEGGQYF.

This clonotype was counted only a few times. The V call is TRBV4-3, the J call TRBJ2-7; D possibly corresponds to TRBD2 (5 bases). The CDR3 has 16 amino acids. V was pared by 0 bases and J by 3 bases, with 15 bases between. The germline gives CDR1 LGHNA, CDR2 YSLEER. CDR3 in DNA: TGCGCCAGCAGCCAAGACGTGTTGAGGGAAGGCTACGAGCAGTACTTC. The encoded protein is CASSQDVLREGYEQYF.

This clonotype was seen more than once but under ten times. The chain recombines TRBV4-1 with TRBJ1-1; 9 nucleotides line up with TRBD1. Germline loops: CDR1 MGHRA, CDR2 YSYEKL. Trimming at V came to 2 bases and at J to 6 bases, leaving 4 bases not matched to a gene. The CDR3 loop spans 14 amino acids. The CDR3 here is CASSQITGGSEAFF. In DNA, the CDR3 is TGCGCCAGCAGCCAAATTACAGGGGGCTCTGAAGCTTTCTTT.